What follows are 14 T cell receptor beta chains derived from one specimen sequenced in a study of T cell repertoires in cytomegalovirus infection. TCRdb reprocessed the reads via MiXCR and lists one record per CDR3 protein. The repertoire has 200,000 to 300,000 distinct CDR3 sequences, around 6.4% of them found once; the top ten carry less than 7.5%. The sequenced sample was PBMCs. All receptors derive from a human donor in good health (CMV status not recorded). Some clones in this sample may be carry-over from other donors' samples.

This clonotype was recorded at least ten times. This chain joins TRBV7-2 and TRBJ2-3; TRBD2 matches at 10 bases. There are 19 residues in the CDR3. Germline V CDR1 and CDR2: SGHTA, FQGNSA. V was clipped by 4 bases and J by 1 base; unmatched bases: 14. DNA of the CDR3: TGTGCCAGCAGCTCGCCTCAGGGATACGGGACTAGCGGCACAGATACGCAGTATTTT. Its protein is CASSSPQGYGTSGTDTQYF.

This clonotype appeared many times. This chain connects TRBV7-9 to TRBJ2-1; D is unresolved. This CDR3 has 12 residues. Germline V gene data show CDR1 as SEHNR and CDR2 as FQNEAQ (reference sequence). Between the trimmed V and J ends, which lost 3 bases and 8 bases, there was a span of 8 bases. CDR3 nucleotides: TGTGCCAGCAGCTTTCTAAGCTATGAGCAGTTCTTC. Encoded protein: CASSFLSYEQFF.

This clonotype was counted ten times or more. The genes are TRBV10-3 and TRBJ2-7; TRBD1 matches at 10 bases. Germline V gives CDR1 ENHRY, CDR2 SYGVKD. The CDR3 consists of 14 residues. Losses at the gene ends were 6 bases for V and 5 bases for J; bases not matched to a gene: 7. The CDR3 DNA sequence: TGTGCCATCAGGCCGACAGGGGGCGTCAACGAGCAGTACTTC. Its translation is CAIRPTGGVNEQYF.

The chain links TRBV2 to TRBJ2-2; D is possibly TRBD2 (6 bases). Germline V gene sequence: CDR1 SNHLY, CDR2 FYNNEI. With 11 bases removed from V and 3 bases from J, the gap between germline ends came to 10 bases. This CDR3 spans 12 amino acids. For the CDR3, the DNA is TGTGCCCCGAGGAGGGACACCGGGGAGCTGTTTTTT. The encoded protein is CAPRRDTGELFF.

This clonotype was observed many times. V usage is TRBV28 and J usage is TRBJ1-3, with D perhaps matching TRBD1 (6 bases). In germline, CDR1 is MDHEN, CDR2 SYDVKM. The length of the CDR3 is 18 residues. Deletions cut 4 bases from V and 0 bases from J, with 19 bases between. CDR3 sequence (DNA): TGTGCCAGCAGTTGGTATATCCCGGACAGTTACTCTGGAAACACCATATATTTT. This codes for CASSWYIPDSYSGNTIYF.

This clonotype showed up many times. This sequence joins TRBV9 and TRBJ2-1, with 10 nucleotides matching TRBD2. After removal of 0 bases from V and 5 bases from J, the junction contained 5 bases not matched to a gene. This CDR3 contains 16 residues. Germline CDR1 is SGDLS and CDR2 is YYNGEE. The CDR3 DNA reads TGTGCCAGCAGCGTAGCTATCACTAGCGGGGACAATGAGCAGTTCTTC. Protein product: CASSVAITSGDNEQFF.

This clonotype has at least ten counts. The rearrangement links TRBV20-1 to TRBJ2-3; the D is unclear. V was clipped by 3 bases and J by 5 bases, with 15 bases between them. Germline assignment: CDR1 DFQATT and CDR2 SNEGSKA (reference sequence). The CDR3 contains 14 residues. The DNA for the CDR3 is TGCAGTGCTAGCTGGCTGGCCCCGAAAGATACGCAGTATTTT. This codes for CSASWLAPKDTQYF.

This clonotype was seen a handful of times. J is TRBJ2-3 and V is TRBV4-2; TRBD2 matches at 9 bases. Germline CDR1 is LGHNA and CDR2 is YNFKEQ. Losses at the gene ends were 0 bases for V and 3 bases for J; bases not matched to a gene: 10. This CDR3 region has 18 residues. The CDR3 sequence: CASSQEWKAGGLTDTQYF. The CDR3 DNA reads as TGTGCCAGCAGCCAAGAATGGAAAGCGGGGGGTTTGACAGATACGCAGTATTTT.

This clonotype was seen just once. This rearrangement joins TRBV11-2 to TRBJ2-7; tentatively, D is TRBD2 (5 bases). This CDR3 has 12 amino acids. V shed 3 bases and J shed 6 bases, with 9 bases lying between them. CDR1 and CDR2 from the germline V gene are SGHAT and FQNNGV. The CDR3 coding sequence is TGTGCCAGCAGCTTTGAGGGTCGCGAGCAGTACTTC. Its protein is CASSFEGREQYF.

At least ten counts were recorded for this clonotype. The chain links TRBV12-3 or TRBV12-4 to TRBJ2-1; TRBD2 matches 7 bases. V lost 6 bases and J lost 13; bases outside the gene matches: 6. The length of the CDR3 is 11 residues. The CDR3: CASRERDYQFF. The CDR3 DNA reads as TGTGCCAGCAGGGAAAGGGACTACCAGTTCTTC.

V gene TRBV24-1 combines with J gene TRBJ2-5; no reliable D call. The CDR3 sequence is 17 residues long. CDR1 KGHDR and CDR2 SFDVKD come from the germline V gene. Trimming stripped 7 bases from V and 1 base from J, with 21 bases between. The CDR3 sequence: CATSPSTTSGSQETQYF. The DNA for the CDR3 is TGTGCCACCAGCCCTTCAACCACCTCTGGCAGCCAAGAGACCCAGTACTTC.

The chain has TRBV6-2 or TRBV6-3 and TRBJ1-1; weak D call: TRBD1 (6 bases). Deletions cut 7 bases from V and 1 base from J, with 13 bases between. Per the germline V gene, CDR1 is MNHEY and CDR2 is SVGEGT. This CDR3 is 14 amino acids long. CDR3 amino acids: CASIPGVRNTEAFF. CDR3 nucleotides: TGTGCCAGCATCCCAGGGGTCAGGAACACTGAAGCTTTCTTT.

J is TRBJ2-7 and V is TRBV6-5; D is perhaps TRBD1 (5 bases). This CDR3 region has 14 residues. V shed 5 bases and J shed 11 bases, with 22 bases lying between them. Germline CDR1 MNHEY, CDR2 SVGAGI. The CDR3 DNA follows: TGTGCCAGCAGTAAGCGAGATATCAGGGCGAGCGAGTACTTC. Its protein is CASSKRDIRASEYF.

This chain joins TRBV20-1 and TRBJ1-2, with TRBD1 identical over 8 bases. Germline lookup yields CDR1 DFQATT and CDR2 SNEGSKA (reference sequence). The length of the CDR3 is 13 residues. V lost 2 bases to trimming and J lost 7 bases; unmatched junction nucleotides: 6. CDR3 amino acids: CSARNPGGGGYTF. As DNA, the CDR3 is TGCAGTGCTAGAAACCCAGGGGGCGGTGGCTACACCTTC.